The rows below give T cell receptor beta chains drawn from one sample of a study of cytomegalovirus exposure and HLA in healthy donors. Clones were read by immunoSEQ multiplex PCR, and TCRdb kept only the in-frame ones, dropping some. Of around 150,000 clones listed, approximately 61% are singletons. Specimen: PBMCs. The receptors shown here come from a human donor in good health. The CDR3 runs from the conserved cysteine through the conserved F or W. Each record gives: V gene, J gene, D gene, clone size, CDR3 protein, CDR3 DNA. The D gene is left open where the match is weak. Expanded clones are given a class, and other clones once, few, many or no size at all.

TRBV19	TRBJ2-7	TRBD1	-	CASSIGTGIAVEQYF	TGTGCCAGTAGTATCGGGACAGGGATCGCAGTCGAGCAGTACTTC
TRBV27	TRBJ2-6	-	-	CASSLYSSGANVLTF	TGTGCCAGCAGTTTATACAGCTCTGGGGCCAACGTCCTGACTTTC
TRBV28	TRBJ1-5	-	few	CASSMNQPQHF	TGTGCCAGCTCTATGAATCAGCCCCAGCATTTT
TRBV11-3	TRBJ2-1	-	-	CASSRRDDYNEQFF	TGTGCCAGCAGCCGGCGGGACGATTACAATGAGCAGTTCTTC
TRBV7-2	TRBJ2-1	TRBD1	once	CASSLAGTEYNEQFF	TGTGCCAGCAGCCTGGCTGGGACAGAGTACAATGAGCAGTTCTTC
TRBV27	TRBJ2-7	TRBD1	-	CASSITGQGYYEQYF	TGTGCCAGCAGTATAACGGGACAGGGGTACTACGAGCAGTACTTC
TRBV4-3	TRBJ2-2	-	-	CASSQETGWSGELFF	TGCGCCAGCAGCCAAGAAACAGGGTGGTCCGGGGAGCTGTTTTTT
TRBV29-1	TRBJ2-7	-	-	CSVGSRYEQYF	TGCAGCGTCGGGTCGAGATACGAGCAGTACTTC
TRBV5-1	TRBJ1-4	-	few	CASSLTATNEKLFF	TGCGCCAGCAGCCTGACAGCAACTAATGAAAAACTGTTTTTT
TRBV27	TRBJ2-5	-	-	CASSFSGARETQYF	TGTGCCAGCAGTTTTAGTGGAGCCAGAGAGACCCAGTACTTC
TRBV4-3	TRBJ2-2	TRBD1	few	CASSHGQGEVRELFF	TGCGCCAGCAGCCACGGACAGGGGGAAGTAAGGGAGCTGTTTTTT
TRBV7-9	TRBJ1-5	-	-	CASSAAGMDSNQPQHF	TGTGCCAGCAGCGCCGCAGGGATGGATAGCAATCAGCCCCAGCATTTT
TRBV18	TRBJ2-2	TRBD2	few	CASSPWDYRSANTGELFF	TGTGCCAGCTCGCCTTGGGACTACCGATCCGCGAACACCGGGGAGCTGTTTTTT
TRBV29-1	TRBJ2-7	TRBD1	-	CSVESRGQGAYWQYF	TGCAGCGTTGAGTCCAGGGGACAGGGGGCGTATTGGCAGTACTTC
TRBV9	TRBJ2-7	-	-	CASSGGQSGEQYF	TGTGCCAGCAGCGGAGGACAATCGGGTGAGCAGTACTTC
TRBV7-2	TRBJ2-2	TRBD1	-	CASSFDRGDGELFF	TGTGCCAGCAGCTTCGACAGGGGGGACGGGGAGCTGTTTTTT
TRBV12-5	TRBJ2-7	TRBD1	-	CASADGTAGDRQYF	TGTGCTAGCGCCGACGGGACAGCCGGAGACCGGCAGTACTTC
TRBV18	TRBJ2-2	-	-	CASSPGLNTGELFF	TGTGCCAGCTCACCGGGACTCAACACCGGGGAGCTGTTTTTT
TRBV7-9	TRBJ2-1	TRBD1	-	CASSPSDRRGGQFF	TGTGCCAGCAGCCCCTCGGACAGGCGAGGTGGGCAGTTCTTC
TRBV18	TRBJ2-1	-	-	CASSPQRQAYNEQFF	TGTGCCAGCTCACCACAGCGACAGGCCTACAATGAGCAGTTCTTC
TRBV2	TRBJ1-5	TRBD1	once	CASSERGQHNQPQHF	TGTGCCAGCAGTGAAAGGGGGCAGCATAATCAGCCCCAGCATTTT
TRBV6-1	TRBJ2-2	TRBD1	-	CASSEPFQGAGGELFF	TGTGCCAGCAGTGAACCCTTCCAGGGGGCGGGCGGGGAGCTGTTTTTT
TRBV6-5	TRBJ1-5	-	-	CASSWREVRNQPQHF	TGTGCCAGCAGTTGGCGGGAAGTACGCAATCAGCCCCAGCATTTT
TRBV11-3	TRBJ2-7	-	-	CASSPRDGFYEQYF	TGTGCCAGCAGCCCGCGGGACGGATTCTACGAGCAGTACTTC
TRBV28	TRBJ1-2	-	-	CASSLAGTDYGYTF	TGTGCCAGCAGTTTAGCGGGGACGGACTATGGCTACACCTTC
TRBV28	TRBJ2-7	TRBD1	-	CASSLADRAFYEQYF	TGTGCCAGCAGTTTGGCGGACAGGGCTTTCTACGAGCAGTACTTC